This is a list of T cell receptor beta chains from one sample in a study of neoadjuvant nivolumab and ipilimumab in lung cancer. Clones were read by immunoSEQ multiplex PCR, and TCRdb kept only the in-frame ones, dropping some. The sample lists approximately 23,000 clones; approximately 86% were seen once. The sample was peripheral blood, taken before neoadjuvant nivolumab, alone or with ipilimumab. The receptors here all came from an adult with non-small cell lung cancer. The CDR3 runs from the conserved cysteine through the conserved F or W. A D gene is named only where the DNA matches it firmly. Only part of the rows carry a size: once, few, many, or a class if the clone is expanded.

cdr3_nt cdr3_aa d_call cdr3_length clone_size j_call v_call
TGTGCCACTGGACGGGACATTAGCAATCAGCCCCAGCATTTT CATGRDISNQPQHF . 14 . TRBJ1-5 TRBV19
TGCGCCAGCAGTGAGTCGGGACTAGCGGGGACAGATACGCAGTATTTT CASSESGLAGTDTQYF TRBD2 16 . TRBJ2-3 TRBV10-1
TGCGCCAGCAGCTTGGAGGGACAGGGCAACGAGCAGTACTTC CASSLEGQGNEQYF TRBD1 14 . TRBJ2-7 TRBV5-1
TGTGCCAGCTCACCACCCTCAGGGTATGACACTGAAGCTTTCTTT CASSPPSGYDTEAFF . 15 . TRBJ1-1 TRBV18
TGTGCCAGCAGTACCACAGGGATTTACACTGAAGCTTTCTTT CASSTTGIYTEAFF . 14 . TRBJ1-1 TRBV6-6
TGTGCCAGCAGCTCTACCGGGGGGGCCAACCCACTAAAAAATGAAAAACTGTTTTTT CASSSTGGANPLKNEKLFF . 19 once TRBJ1-4 TRBV5-5
TGTGCCTGGAGTGTACTAGCGGGAGGGCCCGGGGAGCTGTTTTTT CAWSVLAGGPGELFF TRBD2 15 once TRBJ2-2 TRBV30
TGTGTCGTTAAAACAGGGGCCAACACTGAAGCTTTCTTT CVVKTGANTEAFF TRBD1 13 . TRBJ1-1 TRBV7-9
TGTGCCAGCAGCTCGGTTTACAGGGAAACTGAAGCTTTCTTT CASSSVYRETEAFF . 14 . TRBJ1-1 TRBV5-5
TGTGCCAGCTCGATCCGGAACACCGGGGAGCTGTTTTTT CASSIRNTGELFF . 13 few TRBJ2-2 TRBV18
TGTGCCAGCAGCGACGGACAGGGAAACTCCTACGAGCAGTACTTC CASSDGQGNSYEQYF TRBD1 15 once TRBJ2-7 TRBV5-4
TGTGCCAGCAGCCCTGGGATTGGGGAGACCCAGTACTTC CASSPGIGETQYF . 13 . TRBJ2-5 TRBV7-2
TGTGCCAGCGCGAGGTCGGGGTGGGGCGAGCAGTACTTC CASARSGWGEQYF . 13 . TRBJ2-7 TRBV11-2
TGTGCCAGCAGCTTGGGACAGGCAGACGCTTTCTTT CASSLGQADAFF TRBD1 12 . TRBJ1-1 TRBV14
TGTGCCAGCTCACACACTAGCGGAGACATAGATACGCAGTATTTT CASSHTSGDIDTQYF TRBD2 15 . TRBJ2-3 TRBV18
TGTGCCAGCAATCGAAGGGGAGGAGGAGAGACCCAGTACTTC CASNRRGGGETQYF . 14 few TRBJ2-5 TRBV2
TGTGCCAGCAGTTTTCAGATCTACGAGCAGTACTTC CASSFQIYEQYF . 12 . TRBJ2-7 TRBV7-9
TGTGCCAGCAGCTTAGCGAGAGGACAGTCCGAGCAGTACTTC CASSLARGQSEQYF . 14 . TRBJ2-7 TRBV5-5
TGTGCCAGCAGCCTGGAAGGCGGGCCCCGGGATACGCAGTATTTT CASSLEGGPRDTQYF . 15 once TRBJ2-3 TRBV5-6
TGTGCCAGCAGCAAAAGCAGAAATGAAAAACTGTTTTTT CASSKSRNEKLFF . 13 . TRBJ1-4 TRBV7-8
TGTGCCAGCAGCCGCCAGCTAGGACAGGGAGGCACTGAAGCTTTCTTT CASSRQLGQGGTEAFF TRBD1 16 . TRBJ1-1 TRBV14
TGTGCCAGCAGCGTCGACCGGGACTATGGCTACACCTTC CASSVDRDYGYTF . 13 . TRBJ1-2 TRBV9
TGTGCCAGCAGCGTAGACGGGGGCAGCGAGCAGTACTTC CASSVDGGSEQYF . 13 . TRBJ2-7 TRBV9
TGCGCCAGCAGCTTATCTCCTGGGGGTAGCGGCTACGAGCAGTACTTC CASSLSPGGSGYEQYF . 16 . TRBJ2-7 TRBV5-1
TGTGCCAGCTCACCACCCGGGACAGGGAAAGGGGCCTACAATGAGCAGTTCTTC CASSPPGTGKGAYNEQFF TRBD1 18 once TRBJ2-1 TRBV18
TGTGCCAGCAGCCCTAGCGATAACAATGAGCAGTTCTTC CASSPSDNNEQFF . 13 once TRBJ2-1 TRBV5-4
TGTGCCAGCAGTCCTGGGCTGGTCACTGAAGCTTTCTTT CASSPGLVTEAFF . 13 . TRBJ1-1 TRBV5-6
TGTGCCAGCTCACCACCGGGGGCAAAGGATCAGCCCCAGCATTTT CASSPPGAKDQPQHF . 15 . TRBJ1-5 TRBV18